This T cell receptor beta chain came from a study of blood T cells in healthy people across ages. The authors ran a second PCR of roughly 7 to 11 cycles using a sample-barcoded 5' primer and a J-beta primer mix. TCRdb reanalysed the 5' RACE reads using MiXCR and keeps one entry per CDR3 protein. There are roughly 1.7 million distinct CDR3 sequences in the sample; 30% to 35% occur only once, and 11% lies in the top ten. Peripheral blood was drawn, around 9.5 milliliters per donor. General study points: The diversity estimates, figures obtained from one million T cells, were considered underestimates. Older individuals had lower TCR beta diversity per million T cells (the decline was roughly linear).

This CDR3 is built from 14 residues. Germline values: CDR1 MNHEY, CDR2 SMNVEV (reference sequence). Trimming removed 5 bases from V and 5 bases from J, with 15 bases in between. Comment on this clonotype: Its antigen is undetermined.

The receptor was derived from a woman aged 25-40 years in good health. Sequenced material: blood. The J gene is TRBJ2-5, the V gene TRBV27; D is perhaps TRBD1 (5 bases). The DNA of the CDR3 is TGTGCCAGCAGTCCTCAAGCTTCAGGGGAGACCCAGTACTTC. It encodes CASSPQASGETQYF.